These T cell receptor beta chains were read from a single sample in a study of cytomegalovirus exposure and HLA in healthy donors. Measured with immunoSEQ multiplex PCR; TCRdb has only the in-frame clones, and not every one. Of about 89,000 clones listed, around 77% were seen once; the top ten hold around 3.4%. Sample: PBMCs. Receptors originate from a man aged 25 to 40 in good health and CMV-seronegative. Each CDR3 is given with its conserved first and last residue. A D gene is named only where the DNA matches it firmly. Clone size, where shown, is once, few, many, or a class for clones that have expanded.

d_call clone_size j_call v_call cdr3_aa cdr3_nt
NA NA TRBJ2-1 TRBV16 CASSQVGRNEQFF TGTGCCAGCAGCCAGGTGGGGAGGAATGAGCAGTTCTTC
TRBD2 NA TRBJ2-3 TRBV6-1 CASSEGSGSTDTQYF TGTGCCAGCAGTGAGGGTAGCGGGAGCACAGATACGCAGTATTTT
TRBD1 NA TRBJ2-1 TRBV4-2 CASSSRDRGIDEQFF TGTGCCAGCAGCTCCCGGGACAGGGGGATCGATGAGCAGTTCTTC
TRBD1 NA TRBJ2-7 TRBV19 CASSPGQGDYEQYF TGTGCCAGTAGTCCCGGACAGGGTGACTACGAGCAGTACTTC
NA few TRBJ2-3 TRBV6-4 CASSDSPGSDTQYF TGTGCCAGCAGTGACTCTCCAGGGTCAGATACGCAGTATTTT
NA NA TRBJ1-1 TRBV7-9 CSSSSGGATEAFF TGTTCCAGCAGCTCCGGGGGTGCCACTGAAGCTTTCTTT
NA NA TRBJ1-2 TRBV7-2 CASSPRDTNYGYTF TGTGCCAGCAGCCCCCGGGACACAAACTATGGCTACACCTTC
NA NA TRBJ2-2 TRBV6-6 CASSRGQNTGELFF TGTGCCAGCAGTCGTGGACAGAACACCGGGGAGCTGTTTTTT
NA few TRBJ1-6 TRBV11-2 CASSSRRTRYNSPLHF TGTGCCAGCAGCTCCCGCCGAACTCGGTATAATTCACCCCTCCACTTT
TRBD1 NA TRBJ2-1 TRBV5-1 CASSQGWGQTNNEQFF TGCGCCAGCAGTCAGGGGTGGGGACAGACGAACAATGAGCAGTTCTTC
TRBD1 once TRBJ1-2 TRBV5-1 CASSWGQGLRGYTF TGCGCCAGCAGCTGGGGACAGGGGCTACGGGGCTACACCTTC
NA NA TRBJ1-2 TRBV6-5 CASSYSGEVYGYTF TGTGCCAGCAGTTACTCAGGCGAGGTCTATGGCTACACCTTC
TRBD1 NA TRBJ1-2 TRBV7-9 CASSGRGSWGYTF TGTGCCAGCAGCGGCAGGGGGTCCTGGGGCTACACCTTC
NA NA TRBJ1-2 TRBV10-3 CATLDLTITNYGYTF TGTGCCACACTAGACCTCACAATCACTAACTATGGCTACACCTTC
TRBD1 NA TRBJ2-7 TRBV11-2 CASSQLWDRAYEQYF TGTGCCAGCAGCCAACTCTGGGACAGGGCCTACGAGCAGTACTTC
NA once TRBJ1-6 TRBV2 CASSKENRASNSPLHF TGTGCCAGCAGTAAGGAGAACAGGGCGAGTAATTCACCCCTCCACTTT
TRBD1 NA TRBJ1-2 TRBV19 CASLKGAGGYTF TGTGCCAGTCTTAAGGGGGCTGGGGGCTACACCTTC
TRBD1 NA TRBJ1-1 TRBV19 CASSIPGGGYEAFF TGTGCCAGTAGTATCCCAGGGGGCGGGTATGAAGCTTTCTTT
NA NA TRBJ2-7 TRBV29-1 CSVSVAGPEQYF TGCAGCGTGTCGGTGGCAGGGCCTGAGCAGTACTTC
TRBD1 NA TRBJ1-2 TRBV11-2 CASSAGQGIYGYTF TGTGCCAGCAGCGCTGGACAGGGAATCTATGGCTACACCTTC
NA NA TRBJ1-2 TRBV7-9 CSSSPRNSSIRYGYTF TGTTCCAGCAGCCCAAGAAACAGCTCAATCCGCTATGGCTACACCTTC
TRBD1 NA TRBJ2-7 TRBV7-9 CASSLGQGLAYEQYF TGTGCCAGCAGCCTCGGACAGGGCCTTGCCTACGAGCAGTACTTC
TRBD1 NA TRBJ1-4 TRBV11-2 CASSYGQGQKLFF TGTGCCAGCAGCTATGGACAGGGGCAAAAACTGTTTTTT
TRBD1 NA TRBJ2-7 TRBV5-6 CASSPAQTGLYEQYF TGTGCCAGCAGCCCCGCTCAGACAGGGCTCTACGAGCAGTACTTC
TRBD2 NA TRBJ2-3 TRBV19 CASTPSGTPGDTQYF TGTGCCAGTACCCCTAGCGGGACCCCCGGTGATACGCAGTATTTT
TRBD1 NA TRBJ1-2 TRBV5-1 CASSLGTGWDYGYTF TGCGCCAGCAGCTTGGGGACAGGGTGGGACTATGGCTACACCTTC
NA NA TRBJ2-7 TRBV18 CASSPRSYEQYF TGTGCCAGCTCACCCCGCAGCTACGAGCAGTACTTC
TRBD1 once TRBJ1-4 TRBV9 CASSVGTGESNEKLFF TGTGCCAGCAGCGTAGGGACAGGGGAATCTAATGAAAAACTGTTTTTT
TRBD1 NA TRBJ2-2 TRBV19 CASSPWAGGSIGELFF TGTGCCAGTAGTCCCTGGGCAGGGGGCAGCATCGGGGAGCTGTTTTTT
TRBD1 NA TRBJ2-1 TRBV29-1 CSVVDVGWAAGGYNEQFF TGCAGCGTTGTTGATGTTGGTTGGGCGGCAGGGGGCTACAATGAGCAGTTCTTC
NA NA TRBJ1-2 TRBV28 CASSFTNYGYTF TGTGCCAGCAGCTTTACTAACTATGGCTACACCTTC